This T cell receptor beta chain was identified in a study of identifying expanded T cells in peripheral blood. The CDR3 extends over 14 amino acids. CDR1 and CDR2 from the germline V gene are SGHTS and YDEGEE. V lost 1 base and J lost 9; bases outside the gene matches: 4. Using immunoSEQ multiplex PCR, the repertoire was profiled, and TCRdb retains in-frame clones only, with some absent. The data contain 100,000 to 150,000 clones, around 88% of them seen just once; the ten biggest clones take up 7.5% to 8.5%. No infections or other immune events were documented during collection. Whole-study findings and limits: Over approximately two and four weeks, about 15 and 18 clones changed, versus roughly 1.2 between replicates.

Concerning this clone itself: The antigen remains unidentified.

The sample was blood. The receptor was isolated from a person aged 18-70 years in good health. The gene calls are TRBV5-8 and TRBJ2-5, with 12 nucleotides matching TRBD1. DNA of the CDR3: TGTGCCAGCAGCTTGTATTGGGACAGGGGGCCCCAGTACTTC. Translated, it gives CASSLYWDRGPQYF.